This TCR beta chain was found in a study of radiotherapy plus CTLA-4 blockade in lung cancer. Study-wide context: Objective responses emerged in 15% to 20% of patients, and 30% to 40% attained disease control.

The study, taken as a whole, reports: Radiotherapy with ipilimumab was followed by blood expansion of tumor-derived clones.

A note on this clone: Antigen specificity is unknown.

TCRdb keeps only in-frame clones here, not all; method: immunoSEQ multiplex PCR. The data show approximately 40,000 clones, approximately 86% seen once. The CDR3 extends over 15 amino acids. V was cut by 8 bases and J by 0 bases, with 14 bases left in between. Germline-derived CDR1 and CDR2 are SGHDT and YYEEEE. The sequencing here drew on peripheral blood, taken from a patient treated with radiotherapy plus ipilimumab. The receptor was derived from a human donor with non-small cell lung cancer whose response to radiotherapy plus ipilimumab could not be evaluated. The J gene is TRBJ2-2, the V gene TRBV5-6; D is perhaps TRBD2 (6 bases). The CDR3 region is CASQPGEANTGELFF. CDR3 in DNA: TGTGCCAGTCAGCCCGGGGAGGCGAACACCGGGGAGCTGTTTTTT.